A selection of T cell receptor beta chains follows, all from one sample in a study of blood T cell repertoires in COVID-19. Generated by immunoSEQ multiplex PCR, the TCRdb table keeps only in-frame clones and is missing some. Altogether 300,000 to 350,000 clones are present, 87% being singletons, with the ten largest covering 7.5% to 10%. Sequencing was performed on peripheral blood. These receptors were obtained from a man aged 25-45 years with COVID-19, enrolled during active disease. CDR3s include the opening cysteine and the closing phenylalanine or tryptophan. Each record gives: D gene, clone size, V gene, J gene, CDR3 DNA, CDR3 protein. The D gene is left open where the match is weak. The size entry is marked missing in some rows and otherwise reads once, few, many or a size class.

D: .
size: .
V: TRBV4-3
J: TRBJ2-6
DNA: TGCGCCAGCAGCCAAGGTCGGGAGTCCGGGGCCAACGTCCTGACTTTC
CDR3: CASSQGRESGANVLTF

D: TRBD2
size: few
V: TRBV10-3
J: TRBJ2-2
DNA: TGTGCCATCACTAGCGGGAGGGCCGGCACCGGGGAGCTGTTTTTT
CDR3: CAITSGRAGTGELFF

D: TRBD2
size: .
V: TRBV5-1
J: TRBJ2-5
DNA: TGCGCCAGCAGTCCGGGACTAGCGGGTAACCAAGAGACCCAGTACTTC
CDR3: CASSPGLAGNQETQYF

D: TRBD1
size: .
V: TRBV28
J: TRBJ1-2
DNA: TGTGCCAGCAGTGGACAGGGGAATTATGGCTACACCTTC
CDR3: CASSGQGNYGYTF

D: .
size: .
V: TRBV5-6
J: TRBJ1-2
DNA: TGTGCCAGCAGCAAAGCAAACTATGGCTACACCTTC
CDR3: CASSKANYGYTF

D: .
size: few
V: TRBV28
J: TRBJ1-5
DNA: TGTGCCAGCCTGGGAGGGGGATACAATCAGCCCCAGCATTTT
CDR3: CASLGGGYNQPQHF

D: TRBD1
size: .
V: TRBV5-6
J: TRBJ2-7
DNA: TGTGCCAGCAGCTTATGGACAGGGCTTAGGGACGAGCAGTACTTC
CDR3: CASSLWTGLRDEQYF

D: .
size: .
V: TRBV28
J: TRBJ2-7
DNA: TGTGCCAGCATGGTTGCTGAGAGCTCCTACGAGCAGTACTTC
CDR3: CASMVAESSYEQYF

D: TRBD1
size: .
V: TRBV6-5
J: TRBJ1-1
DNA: TGTGCCAGCAGTTTAGACAGGGCCTGGAACACTGAAGCTTTCTTT
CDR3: CASSLDRAWNTEAFF

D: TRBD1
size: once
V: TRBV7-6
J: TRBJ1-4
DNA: TGTGCCAGCAGCCCCGGGACAGGGTGGACTAATGAAAAACTGTTTTTT
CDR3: CASSPGTGWTNEKLFF

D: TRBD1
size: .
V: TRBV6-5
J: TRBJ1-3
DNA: TGTGCCAGCACCCGGACAGGGGGCTTTGGAAACACCATATATTTT
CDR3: CASTRTGGFGNTIYF

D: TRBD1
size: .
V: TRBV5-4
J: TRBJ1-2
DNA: TGTGCCAGCAGCGAATGGGACAGGCCCTATGGCTACACCTTC
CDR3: CASSEWDRPYGYTF

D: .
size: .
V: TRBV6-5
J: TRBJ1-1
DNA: TGTGCCAGCAGCGTGCTTCGTACAGGGAATGATGAAGCTTTCTTT
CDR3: CASSVLRTGNDEAFF

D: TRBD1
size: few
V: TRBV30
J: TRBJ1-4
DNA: TGTGCCTGGACCCCCCGGACAGGGCCTAATGAAAAACTGTTTTTT
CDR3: CAWTPRTGPNEKLFF

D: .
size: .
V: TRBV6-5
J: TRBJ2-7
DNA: TGTGCCAGCGGCGGACAGCCCTACGAGCAGTACTTC
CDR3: CASGGQPYEQYF

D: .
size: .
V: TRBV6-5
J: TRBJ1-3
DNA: TGTGCCAGCAGTTACTCTTGGGGGCTTGGAAACACCATATATTTT
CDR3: CASSYSWGLGNTIYF